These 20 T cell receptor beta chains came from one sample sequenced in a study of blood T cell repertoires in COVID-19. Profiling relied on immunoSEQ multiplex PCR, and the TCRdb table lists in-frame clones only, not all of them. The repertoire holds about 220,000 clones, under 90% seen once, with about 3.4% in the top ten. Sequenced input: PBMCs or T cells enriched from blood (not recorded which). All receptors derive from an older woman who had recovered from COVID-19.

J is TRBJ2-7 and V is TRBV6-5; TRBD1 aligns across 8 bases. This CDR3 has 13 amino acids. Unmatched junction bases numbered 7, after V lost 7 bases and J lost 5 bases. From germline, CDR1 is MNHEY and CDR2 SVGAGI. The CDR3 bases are TGTGCCAGCACCAGGACAGGGACGAACGAGCAGTACTTC. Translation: CASTRTGTNEQYF.

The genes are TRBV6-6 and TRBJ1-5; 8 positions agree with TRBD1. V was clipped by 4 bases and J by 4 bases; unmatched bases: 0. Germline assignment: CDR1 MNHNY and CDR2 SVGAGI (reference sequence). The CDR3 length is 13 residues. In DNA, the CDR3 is TGTGCCAGCAGTTGGACAGGGAATCAGCCCCAGCATTTT. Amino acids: CASSWTGNQPQHF.

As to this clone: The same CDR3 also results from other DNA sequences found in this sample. This chain's CDR3 is CASSPDRVNTEAFF. The CDR3 coding sequence is TGTGCCAGCAGCCCCGACAGGGTTAACACTGAAGCTTTCTTT. The chain has TRBV11-1 and TRBJ1-1; 7 bases agree with TRBD1. This CDR3 is 14 amino acids long. V lost 5 bases to trimming and J lost 2 bases; unmatched junction nucleotides: 5. Germline-derived CDR1 and CDR2 are SGHAT and FQDESV (reference sequence).

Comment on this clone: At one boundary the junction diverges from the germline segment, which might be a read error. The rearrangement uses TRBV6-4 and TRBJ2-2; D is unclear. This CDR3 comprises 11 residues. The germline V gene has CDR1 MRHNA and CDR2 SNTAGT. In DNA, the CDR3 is TGCGATACAGCGAACACCGGGGAGCTGTTTTTT. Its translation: CDTANTGELFF.

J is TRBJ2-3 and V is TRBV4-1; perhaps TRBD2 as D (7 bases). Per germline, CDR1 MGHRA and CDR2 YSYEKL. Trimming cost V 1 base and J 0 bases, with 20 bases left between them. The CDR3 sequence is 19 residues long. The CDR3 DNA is TGCGCCAGCAGCCAAGTAAAGGGGTTTCGGGGGGCAAGCACAGATACGCAGTATTTT. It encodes CASSQVKGFRGASTDTQYF.

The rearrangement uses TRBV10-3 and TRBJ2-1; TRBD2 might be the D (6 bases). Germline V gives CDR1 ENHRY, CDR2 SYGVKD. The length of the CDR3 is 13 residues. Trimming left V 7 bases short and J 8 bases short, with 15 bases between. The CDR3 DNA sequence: TGTGCCATCACTTCATGGGGGGAGCATGAGCAGTTCTTC. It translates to CAITSWGEHEQFF.

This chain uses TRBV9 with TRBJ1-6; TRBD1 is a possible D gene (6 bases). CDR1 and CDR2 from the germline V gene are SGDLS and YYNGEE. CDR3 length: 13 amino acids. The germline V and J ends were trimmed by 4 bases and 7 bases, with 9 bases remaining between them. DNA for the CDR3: TGTGCCAGCAGCCTCACAGGGAATTCACCCCTCCACTTT. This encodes CASSLTGNSPLHF.

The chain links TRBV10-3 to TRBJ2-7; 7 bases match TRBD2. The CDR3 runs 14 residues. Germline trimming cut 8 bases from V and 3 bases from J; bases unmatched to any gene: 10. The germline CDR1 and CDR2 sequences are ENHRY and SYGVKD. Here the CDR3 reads CAIREGGSNYEQYF. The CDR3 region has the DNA TGTGCCATCCGAGAGGGCGGGAGTAACTACGAGCAGTACTTC.

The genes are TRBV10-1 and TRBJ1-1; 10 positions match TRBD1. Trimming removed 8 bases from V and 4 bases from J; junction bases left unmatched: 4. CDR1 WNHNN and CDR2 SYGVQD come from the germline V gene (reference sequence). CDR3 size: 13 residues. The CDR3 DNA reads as TGCGCCAGCGGTAGGACAGGGGGCACTGAAGCTTTCTTT. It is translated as CASGRTGGTEAFF.

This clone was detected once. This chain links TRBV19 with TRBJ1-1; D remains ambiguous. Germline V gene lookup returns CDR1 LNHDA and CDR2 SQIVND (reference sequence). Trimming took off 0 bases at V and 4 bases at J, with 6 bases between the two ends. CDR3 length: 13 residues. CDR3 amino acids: CASSIDAGTEAFF. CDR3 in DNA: TGTGCCAGTAGTATAGATGCAGGCACTGAAGCTTTCTTT.

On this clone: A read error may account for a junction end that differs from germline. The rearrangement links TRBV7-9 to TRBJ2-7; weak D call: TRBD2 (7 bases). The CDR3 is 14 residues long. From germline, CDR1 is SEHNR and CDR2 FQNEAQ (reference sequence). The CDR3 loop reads CASSSNRGGYAQYF. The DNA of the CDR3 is TGTGCCAGCAGTTCGAATAGGGGGGGTTACGCGCAGTACTTC.

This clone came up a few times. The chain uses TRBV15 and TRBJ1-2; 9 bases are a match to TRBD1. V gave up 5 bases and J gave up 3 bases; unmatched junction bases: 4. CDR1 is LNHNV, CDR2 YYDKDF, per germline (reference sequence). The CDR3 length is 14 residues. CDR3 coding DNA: TGTGCCACCAGCGAACAGGGGGCTTACTATGGCTACACCTTC. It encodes CATSEQGAYYGYTF.

The CDR3 nucleotides read TGCGCCAGCAGCGGCGGGACAGACGACACTGAAGCTTTCTTT. Its protein is CASSGGTDDTEAFF. This chain links TRBV5-1 with TRBJ1-1, with 7 bases matching TRBD1. Trimming cost V 4 bases and J 3 bases; bases outside gene matches: 6. The CDR3 covers 14 residues. Per germline, CDR1 SGHRS and CDR2 YFSETQ.

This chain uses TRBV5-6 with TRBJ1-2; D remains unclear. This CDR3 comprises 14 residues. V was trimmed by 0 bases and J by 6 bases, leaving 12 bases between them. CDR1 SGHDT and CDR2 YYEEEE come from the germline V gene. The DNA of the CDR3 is TGTGCCAGCAGCTTGGTGGCGGTCCCCCATGGCTACACCTTC. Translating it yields CASSLVAVPHGYTF.

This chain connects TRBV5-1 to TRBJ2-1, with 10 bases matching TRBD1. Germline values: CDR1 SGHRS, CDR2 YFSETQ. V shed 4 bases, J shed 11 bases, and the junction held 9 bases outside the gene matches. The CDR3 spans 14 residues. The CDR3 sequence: CASSLIPGQGKQFF. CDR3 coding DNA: TGCGCCAGCAGCCTAATACCGGGACAGGGGAAGCAGTTCTTC.

For the CDR3, the DNA is TGTGCCAGCAGTGAACTACAGGGCCAATATGGCTACACCTTC. Translated: CASSELQGQYGYTF. The V call is TRBV6-1, the J call TRBJ1-2; the D gene is possibly TRBD1 (6 bases). CDR3 length equals 14 residues. Germline CDR1 MNHNS, CDR2 SASEGT. The V end was cut by 2 bases, the J end by 5 bases, with 12 bases between.

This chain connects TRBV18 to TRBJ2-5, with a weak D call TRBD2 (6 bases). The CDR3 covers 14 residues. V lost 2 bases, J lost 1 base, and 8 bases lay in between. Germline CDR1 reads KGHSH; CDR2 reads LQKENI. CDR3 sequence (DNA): TGTGCCAGCTCACCAGGGACTCGCCAAGAGACCCAGTACTTC. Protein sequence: CASSPGTRQETQYF.

In DNA, the CDR3 is TGTGCCAGTAGCGAACAGACATCTGGAAACACCATATATTTT. Its protein is CASSEQTSGNTIYF. V is TRBV19 and J is TRBJ1-3; D call uncertain. Trimming pared 6 bases from V and 1 base from J, leaving 10 bases between. The CDR3 has 14 residues. Germline CDR1 LNHDA, CDR2 SQIVND (reference sequence). The full variable domain, rest sourced from reference TRBV19 and TRBJ1-3, is DGGITQSPKYLFRKEGQNVTLSCEQNLNHDAMYWYRQDPGQGLRLIYYSQIVNDFQKGDIAEGYSVSREKKESFPLTVTSAQKNPTAFYLCASSEQTSGNTIYFGEGSWLTVV.

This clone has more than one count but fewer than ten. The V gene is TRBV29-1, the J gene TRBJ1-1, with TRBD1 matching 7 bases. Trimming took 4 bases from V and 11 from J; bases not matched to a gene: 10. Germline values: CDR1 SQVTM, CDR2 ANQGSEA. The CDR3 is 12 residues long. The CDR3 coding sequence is TGCAGCGTTGTAGGGGGCAGTGGAACGGCTTTCTTT. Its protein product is CSVVGGSGTAFF. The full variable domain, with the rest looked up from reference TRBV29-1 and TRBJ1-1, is SAVISQKPSRDICQRGTSLTIQCQVDSQVTMMFWYRQQPGQSLTLIATANQGSEATYESGFVIDKFPISRPNLTFSTLTVSNMSPEDSSIYLCSVVGGSGTAFFGQGTRLTVV.

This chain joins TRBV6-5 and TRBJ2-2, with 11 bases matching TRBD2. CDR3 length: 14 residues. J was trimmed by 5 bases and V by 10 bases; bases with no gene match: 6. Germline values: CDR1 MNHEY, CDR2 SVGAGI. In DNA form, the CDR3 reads TGTGCCACATCGGGGACTAGCGGAACCGGGGAGCTGTTTTTT. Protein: CATSGTSGTGELFF.